The clone carrying this TCR beta chain appeared many times. The antigen remains undetermined. This entry belongs to a study of CD8+CD57+ T cells in acquired aplastic anemia. About the study: CD4+ and CD8+ cells, once sorted, gave DNA averaging 3.2 ug. General observations from the study: Simpson's diversity of CD8+ cells was not significantly different in patients compared with controls.

The CDR3 sequence is 15 residues long. CDR1 is KGHDR and CDR2 is SFDVKD in the germline V gene. Trimming removed 1 base at V and 1 base at J, with 9 bases between. Sequencing was done on patients that had shown CD8+CD57+ cell expansion by flow cytometry. Each of the patients presented with severe acquired aplastic anemia. No therapy had been given to the patients at the time of blood sampling. CDR3 and TCR beta VDJ profiling relied on a genomic DNA template. TCRdb reprocessed the reads with MiXCR, giving one entry per CDR3 protein. The top ten hold around 2.5% of the sample, which has some 120,000 distinct CDR3 sequences, almost 40% seen once.

The source of this sequence is a human donor with aplastic anemia. This chain joins TRBV24-1 and TRBJ1-1; D might be TRBD1 (5 bases). Sequencing was done on a sample of sorted CD4+, CD8+, or CD8+CD57+ T cells (not recorded which) from PBMCs. CDR3 region: CATSDFARANTEAFF. CDR3 nucleotides: TGTGCCACCAGTGATTTTGCCAGGGCGAACACTGAAGCTTTCTTT.